These 24 T cell receptor beta chains originate from one sample sequenced in a study of cytomegalovirus exposure and HLA in healthy donors. The PCR contained 60 Vbeta and 13 Jbeta primers. Measured with immunoSEQ multiplex PCR; TCRdb has only the in-frame clones, and not every one. Among about 89,000 clones listed, 60% to 80% were seen once. The sample consisted of PBMCs. The source is a man aged 25 to 40 in good health and CMV-seronegative.

V is TRBV7-2 and J is TRBJ2-2; TRBD1 is a possible D gene (6 bases). Trimming left V 4 bases short and J 4 bases short, with 16 bases between. CDR3 length: 16 amino acids. Germline CDR1 is SGHTA and CDR2 is FQGNSA. The CDR3: CASSSQTGSGTGELFF. The CDR3 nucleotides are TGTGCCAGCAGCTCTCAAACAGGGAGTGGCACCGGGGAGCTGTTTTTT.

V gene TRBV7-2 combines with J gene TRBJ1-3, with D unclear. CDR1 and CDR2 (germline): SGHTA, FQGNSA. This CDR3 is built from 13 residues. Trimming removed 5 bases from V and 7 bases from J, with 12 bases in between. DNA of the CDR3: TGTGCCAGCAGCACTGAGAGGTGGAACACCATATATTTT. This sequence encodes CASSTERWNTIYF. The full variable domain, with the rest looked up from reference TRBV7-2 and TRBJ1-3, is GAGVSQSPSNKVTEKGKDVELRCDPISGHTALYWYRQSLGQGLEFLIYFQGNSAPDKSGLPSDRFSAERTGGSVSTLTIQRTQQEDSAVYLCASSTERWNTIYFGEGSWLTVV.

The chain combines TRBV18 with TRBJ2-7, with D unclear. CDR1 is KGHSH, CDR2 LQKENI, per germline. Trimming pared 6 bases from V and 1 base from J, leaving 4 bases between. The CDR3 runs 11 residues. DNA for the CDR3: TGTGCCAGCTCCCTTTCCTACGAGCAGTACTTC. Encoded protein: CASSLSYEQYF.

This rearrangement joins TRBV15 to TRBJ1-5; D gene uncertain. Trimming pared 5 bases from V and 6 bases from J, leaving 11 bases between. CDR3 length: 13 amino acids. Germline assignment: CDR1 LNHNV and CDR2 YYDKDF (reference sequence). The CDR3 sequence is CATSAHGGQPQHF. CDR3 nucleotides: TGTGCCACCAGCGCCCACGGCGGTCAGCCCCAGCATTTT.

The rearrangement links TRBV7-8 to TRBJ1-3; 11 bases are shared with TRBD1. CDR3 size: 19 residues. CDR1 and CDR2 (germline): SGHVS, FQNEAQ. J was trimmed by 4 bases and V by 4 bases; bases with no gene match: 15. The CDR3, as DNA: TGTGCCAGCAGCTCGGACAGGGGGCTCAGAGTATCTCTGGGAAACACCATATATTTT. This gives the protein CASSSDRGLRVSLGNTIYF.

The rearrangement links TRBV11-3 to TRBJ1-2, with D unresolved. Germline values: CDR1 SGHNT, CDR2 YENEEA. Trimming stripped 2 bases from V and 4 bases from J, with 29 bases between. The CDR3 has 20 amino acids. The CDR3 nucleotides are TGTGCCAGCAGCTTATATCCTAGGTTTTTTGGCCGAAGGCCTATCTATGGCTACACCTTC. Residues: CASSLYPRFFGRRPIYGYTF.

The chain carries TRBV7-8 and TRBJ2-2; 7 bases map to TRBD1. The length of the CDR3 is 16 residues. V shed 5 bases, J shed 1 base, and the junction held 7 bases outside the gene matches. Germline V lookup: CDR1 SGHVS, CDR2 FQNEAQ. CDR3: CASSDYRGLNTGELFF. The CDR3 bases are TGTGCCAGCAGCGATTACAGGGGCCTGAACACCGGGGAGCTGTTTTTT.

J is TRBJ2-2 and V is TRBV7-9; 7 bases fit TRBD1. The CDR3 covers 16 residues. V dropped 3 bases and J dropped 1; count of bases not matched to a gene: 5. Germline CDR1 is SEHNR and CDR2 is FQNEAQ (reference sequence). As DNA, the CDR3 is TGTGCCAGCAGCTTGACTACAGGGGAGAACACCGGGGAGCTGTTTTTT. Translated: CASSLTTGENTGELFF. The entire variable domain, with the rest obtained from reference TRBV7-9 and TRBJ2-2, is as follows: DTGVSQNPRHKITKRGQNVTFRCDPISEHNRLYWYRQTLGQGPEFLTYFQNEAQLEKSRLLSDRFSAERPKGSFSTLEIQRTEQGDSAMYLCASSLTTGENTGELFFGEGSRLTVL.

The chain joins TRBV5-4 to TRBJ1-1; tentatively, D is TRBD1 (6 bases). V dropped 8 bases and J dropped 1 base, with 18 bases sitting between them. This CDR3 has 15 amino acids. Germline CDR1 reads SGHNT; CDR2 reads YYREEE (reference sequence). Here the CDR3 reads CASAPGGRENTEAFF. Here the CDR3 DNA reads TGTGCCAGTGCCCCCGGGGGGCGGGAGAACACTGAAGCTTTCTTT.

The chain couples TRBV6-5 to TRBJ2-4; 9 bases fit TRBD2. The germline CDR1 and CDR2 sequences are MNHEY and SVGAGI. J lost 9 bases, V lost 5 bases, and 11 bases had no gene match. This CDR3 spans 15 amino acids. The chain's CDR3 is CASSVFSGGLGIQYF. CDR3 in DNA: TGTGCCAGCAGTGTCTTCAGCGGGGGGTTAGGCATTCAGTACTTC.

V gene TRBV4-2 combines with J gene TRBJ2-5, with 9 nucleotides matching TRBD2. This CDR3 has 16 amino acids. Germline values: CDR1 LGHNA, CDR2 YNFKEQ. The V gene end was trimmed by 0 bases and the J gene end by 0 bases; junction bases not matched to a gene: 2. The CDR3 reads CASSQETSGNQETQYF. CDR3 DNA: TGTGCCAGCAGCCAAGAGACTAGCGGAAACCAAGAGACCCAGTACTTC.

This chain links TRBV30 with TRBJ2-2; D is uncertain. Germline CDR1 reads GTSNPN; CDR2 reads SVGIG (reference sequence). Trimming left V 3 bases short and J 1 base short, with 9 bases between. This CDR3 comprises 14 residues. The CDR3 DNA reads TGTGCCTGGAGGCTGGCTGGGAACACCGGGGAGCTGTTTTTT. As protein: CAWRLAGNTGELFF.

V usage is TRBV6-5 and J usage is TRBJ1-3; 8 nucleotides line up with TRBD1. V gave up 7 bases and J gave up 4 bases; unmatched junction bases: 6. CDR3 length: 14 amino acids. Germline V gives CDR1 MNHEY, CDR2 SVGAGI. CDR3 in DNA: TGTGCCAGCATTGACAGGGGTGGCGGAAACACCATATATTTT. Translated, it gives CASIDRGGGNTIYF.

V gene TRBV7-8 combines with J gene TRBJ2-1, with TRBD2 identical over 7 bases. Unmatched junction bases numbered 8, after V lost 5 bases and J lost 4 bases. The CDR3 is 15 amino acids. Germline CDR1 and CDR2: SGHVS and FQNEAQ. The chain's CDR3 is CASSQLATLYNEQFF. The DNA of the CDR3 is TGTGCCAGCAGCCAACTAGCGACCCTATACAATGAGCAGTTCTTC.

This clone was seen only once. V gene TRBV5-5 combines with J gene TRBJ1-1; 7 nucleotides align to TRBD1. The CDR3 has 15 residues. Germline trimming cut 4 bases from V and 4 bases from J; bases unmatched to any gene: 10. The germline gives CDR1 SGHKS, CDR2 YYEKEE (reference sequence). The chain's CDR3 is CASSPSATGITEAFF. For the CDR3, the DNA is TGTGCCAGCAGCCCGTCCGCGACAGGGATCACTGAAGCTTTCTTT.

The rearrangement links TRBV27 to TRBJ1-1; 9 nucleotides agree with TRBD1. The CDR3 extends over 16 amino acids. Germline V gene lookup returns CDR1 MNHEY and CDR2 SMNVEV (reference sequence). V lost 1 base to trimming and J lost 5 bases; unmatched junction nucleotides: 8. This CDR3 is CASSLWRQGEGTEAFF. The CDR3, as DNA: TGTGCCAGCAGTTTATGGCGACAGGGGGAAGGTACTGAAGCTTTCTTT.

The rearrangement joins TRBV19 to TRBJ2-2; 9 positions match TRBD1. Germline loops: CDR1 LNHDA, CDR2 SQIVND (reference sequence). J was trimmed by 3 bases and V by 8 bases; bases with no gene match: 13. The CDR3 length is 17 residues. The CDR3 region is CASRALNRGPDTGELFF. DNA for the CDR3: TGTGCCAGTCGAGCCCTTAACAGGGGGCCGGACACCGGGGAGCTGTTTTTT.

The V call is TRBV5-4, the J call TRBJ1-3; 9 bases match TRBD1. V shed 4 bases, J shed 4 bases, and the junction held 6 bases outside the gene matches. The CDR3 covers 15 residues. Germline V gives CDR1 SGHNT, CDR2 YYREEE (reference sequence). Here the CDR3 DNA reads TGTGCCAGCAGCCCTTCCGGGACAGGGGGAAACACCATATATTTT. Its protein product is CASSPSGTGGNTIYF.

This chain links TRBV2 with TRBJ1-1, with D tentatively TRBD1 (5 bases). CDR1 is SNHLY, CDR2 FYNNEI, per germline. Trimming left V 4 bases short and J 10 bases short, with 13 bases between. The CDR3 runs to 12 residues. The CDR3 sequence is CASSGRRGVAFF. In DNA, the CDR3 is TGTGCCAGCAGTGGAAGGAGGGGTGTAGCTTTCTTT.

The gene calls are TRBV7-2 and TRBJ1-1; D remains ambiguous. The germline V and J ends were trimmed by 3 bases and 4 bases, with 15 bases remaining between them. The CDR3 is made up of 15 amino acids. Germline loops: CDR1 SGHTA, CDR2 FQGNSA. The CDR3 DNA follows: TGTGCCAGCAGCTTCACTGGGTCAGGTAGCACTGAAGCTTTCTTT. Translation gives CASSFTGSGSTEAFF.

A note on this clone: The junction departs from the called germline gene at one end, perhaps through a read error. This sequence joins TRBV7-9 and TRBJ2-6, with D possibly being TRBD1 (5 bases). The CDR3 consists of 16 residues. Looked up from germline, CDR1 is SEHNR and CDR2 is FQNEAQ (reference sequence). This chain's CDR3 is CSSSMDTHSGANVLTF. The DNA of the CDR3 is TGTTCCAGCAGCATGGACACCCACTCTGGGGCCAACGTCCTGACTTTC.

This chain uses TRBV5-1 with TRBJ2-5; D is undetermined. Germline CDR1 is SGHRS and CDR2 is YFSETQ. With 2 bases removed from V and 2 bases from J, the gap between germline ends came to 7 bases. CDR3 length: 13 residues. The CDR3: CASSFATQETQYF. The DNA for the CDR3 is TGCGCCAGCAGCTTTGCGACACAAGAGACCCAGTACTTC.

The chain carries TRBV9 and TRBJ2-6; 8 bases line up with TRBD1. From germline, CDR1 is SGDLS and CDR2 YYNGEE. Trimming at V came to 5 bases and at J to 2 bases, leaving 9 bases not matched to a gene. The CDR3 has 17 residues. The CDR3 DNA reads as TGTGCCAGCAGAGAAGACAGGGGAGGCGCTGGGGCCAACGTCCTGACTTTC. Translating gives CASREDRGGAGANVLTF.

The chain uses TRBV6-1 and TRBJ1-2, with TRBD1 identical over 10 bases. From germline, CDR1 is MNHNS and CDR2 SASEGT. Losses at the gene ends were 8 bases for V and 2 bases for J; bases not matched to a gene: 5. CDR3 length: 14 residues. The CDR3: CASRWTGGNYGYTF. In DNA, the CDR3 is TGTGCCAGCCGATGGACAGGGGGAAACTATGGCTACACCTTC.